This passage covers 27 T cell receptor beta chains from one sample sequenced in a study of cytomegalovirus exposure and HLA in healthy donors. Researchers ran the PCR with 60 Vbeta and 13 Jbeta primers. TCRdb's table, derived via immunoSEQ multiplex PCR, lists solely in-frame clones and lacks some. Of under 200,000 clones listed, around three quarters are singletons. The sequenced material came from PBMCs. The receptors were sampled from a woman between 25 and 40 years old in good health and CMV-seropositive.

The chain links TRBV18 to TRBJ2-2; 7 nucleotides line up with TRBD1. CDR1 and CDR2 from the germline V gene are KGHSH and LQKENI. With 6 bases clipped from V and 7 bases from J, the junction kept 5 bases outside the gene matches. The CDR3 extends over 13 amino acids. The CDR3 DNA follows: TGTGCCAGCTCCGATGACAGGGACGGGGAGCTGTTTTTT. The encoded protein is CASSDDRDGELFF. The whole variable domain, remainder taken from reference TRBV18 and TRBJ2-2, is NAGVMQNPRHLVRRRGQEARLRCSPMKGHSHVYWYRQLPEEGLKFMVYLQKENIIDESGMPKERFSAEFPKEGPSILRIQQVVRGDSAAYFCASSDDRDGELFFGEGSRLTVL.

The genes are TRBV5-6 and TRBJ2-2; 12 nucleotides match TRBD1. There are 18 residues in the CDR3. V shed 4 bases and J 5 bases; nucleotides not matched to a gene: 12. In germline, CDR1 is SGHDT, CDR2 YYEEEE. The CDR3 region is CASSPPGTGGAETGELFF. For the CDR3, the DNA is TGTGCCAGCAGCCCACCTGGGACAGGGGGCGCGGAGACCGGGGAGCTGTTTTTT.

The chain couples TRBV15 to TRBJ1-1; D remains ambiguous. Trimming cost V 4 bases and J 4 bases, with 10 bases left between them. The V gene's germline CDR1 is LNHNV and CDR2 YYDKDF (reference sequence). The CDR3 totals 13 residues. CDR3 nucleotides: TGTGCCACCAGCACAACGGGGAGCACTGAAGCTTTCTTT. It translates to CATSTTGSTEAFF.

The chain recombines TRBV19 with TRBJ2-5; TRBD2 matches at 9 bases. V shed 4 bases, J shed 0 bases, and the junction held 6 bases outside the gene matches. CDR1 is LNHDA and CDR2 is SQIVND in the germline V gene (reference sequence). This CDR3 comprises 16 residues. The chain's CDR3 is CASSSSGSPYQETQYF. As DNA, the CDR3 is TGTGCCAGTAGTAGTAGCGGGAGCCCGTACCAAGAGACCCAGTACTTC.

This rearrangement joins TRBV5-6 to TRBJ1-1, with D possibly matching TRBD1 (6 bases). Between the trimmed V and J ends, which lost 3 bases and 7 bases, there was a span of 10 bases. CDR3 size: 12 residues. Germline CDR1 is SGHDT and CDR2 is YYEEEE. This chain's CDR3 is CASSSVTGEAFF. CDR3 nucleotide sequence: TGTGCCAGCAGCTCGGTGACAGGTGAAGCTTTCTTT.

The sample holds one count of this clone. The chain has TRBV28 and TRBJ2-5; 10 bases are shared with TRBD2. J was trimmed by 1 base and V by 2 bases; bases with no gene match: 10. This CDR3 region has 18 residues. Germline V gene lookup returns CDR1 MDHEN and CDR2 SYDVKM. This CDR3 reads CASSLILGPSGGQETQYF. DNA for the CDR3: TGTGCCAGCAGTTTAATTCTCGGGCCTAGCGGGGGCCAAGAGACCCAGTACTTC.

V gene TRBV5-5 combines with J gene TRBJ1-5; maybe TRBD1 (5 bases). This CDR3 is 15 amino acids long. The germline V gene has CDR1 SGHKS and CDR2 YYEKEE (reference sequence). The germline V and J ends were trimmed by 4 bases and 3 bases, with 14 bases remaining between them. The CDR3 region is CASSGGGGFNQPQHF. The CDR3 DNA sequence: TGTGCCAGCAGCGGGGGTGGGGGGTTCAATCAGCCCCAGCATTTT. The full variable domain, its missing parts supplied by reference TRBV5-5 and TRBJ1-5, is DAGVTQSPTHLIKTRGQQVTLRCSPISGHKSVSWYQQVLGQGPQFIFQYYEKEERGRGNFPDRFSARQFPNYSSELNVNALLLGDSALYLCASSGGGGFNQPQHFGDGTRLSIL.

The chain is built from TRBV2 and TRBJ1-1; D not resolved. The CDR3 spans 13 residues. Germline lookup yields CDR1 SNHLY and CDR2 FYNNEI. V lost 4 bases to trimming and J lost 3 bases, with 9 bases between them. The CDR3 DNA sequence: TGTGCCAGCAGTGGTGAACTGGACACTGAAGCTTTCTTT. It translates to CASSGELDTEAFF.

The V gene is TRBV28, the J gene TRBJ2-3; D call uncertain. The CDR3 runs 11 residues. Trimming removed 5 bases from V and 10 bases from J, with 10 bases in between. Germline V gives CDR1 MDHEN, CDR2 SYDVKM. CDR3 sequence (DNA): TGTGCCAGCAGTCCCGCGTCCGCGCAGTATTTT. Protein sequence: CASSPASAQYF.

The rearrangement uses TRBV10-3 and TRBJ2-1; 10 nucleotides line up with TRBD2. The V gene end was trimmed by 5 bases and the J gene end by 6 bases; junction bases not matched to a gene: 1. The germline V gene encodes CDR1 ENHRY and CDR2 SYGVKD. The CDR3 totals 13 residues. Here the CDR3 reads CAISLAGGNEQFF. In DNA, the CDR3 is TGTGCCATCAGTTTAGCGGGAGGCAATGAGCAGTTCTTC.

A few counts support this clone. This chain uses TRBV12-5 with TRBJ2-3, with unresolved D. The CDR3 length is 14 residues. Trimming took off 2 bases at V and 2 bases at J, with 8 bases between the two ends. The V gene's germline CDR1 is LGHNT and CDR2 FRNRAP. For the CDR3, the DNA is TGTGCTAGTGGTTTGTTGGCCAACACAGATACGCAGTATTTT. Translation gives CASGLLANTDTQYF.

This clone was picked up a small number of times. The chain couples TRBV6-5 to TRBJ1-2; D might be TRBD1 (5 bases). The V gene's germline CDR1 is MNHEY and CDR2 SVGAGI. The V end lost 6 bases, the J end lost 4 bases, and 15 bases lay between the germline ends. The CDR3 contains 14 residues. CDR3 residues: CASRRHGGTYGYTF. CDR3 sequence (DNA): TGTGCCAGCAGGCGACACGGGGGAACCTATGGCTACACCTTC.

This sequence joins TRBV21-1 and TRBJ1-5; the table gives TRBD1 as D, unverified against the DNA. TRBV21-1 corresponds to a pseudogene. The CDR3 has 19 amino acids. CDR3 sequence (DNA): TGTGCCAGCATCCTGAAGGGGACAGGGGGGATGGTCGGCAATCAGCCCCAGCATTTT. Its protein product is CASILKGTGGMVGNQPQHF.

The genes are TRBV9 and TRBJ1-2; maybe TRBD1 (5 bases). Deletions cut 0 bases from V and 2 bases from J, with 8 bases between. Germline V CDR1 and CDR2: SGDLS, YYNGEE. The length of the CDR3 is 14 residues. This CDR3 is CASSVGQMNYGYTF. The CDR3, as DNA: TGTGCCAGCAGCGTAGGACAGATGAACTATGGCTACACCTTC.

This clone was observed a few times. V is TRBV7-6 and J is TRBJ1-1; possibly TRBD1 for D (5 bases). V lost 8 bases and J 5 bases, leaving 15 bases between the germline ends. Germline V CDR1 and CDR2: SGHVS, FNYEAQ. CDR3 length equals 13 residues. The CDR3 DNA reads TGTGCCAGCTCAATGACAGAAATGACTGAAGCTTTCTTT. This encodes CASSMTEMTEAFF. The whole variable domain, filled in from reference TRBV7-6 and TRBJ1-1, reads GAGVSQSPRYKVTKRGQDVALRCDPISGHVSLYWYRQALGQGPEFLTYFNYEAQQDKSGLPNDRFSAERPEGSISTLTIQRTEQRDSAMYRCASSMTEMTEAFFGQGTRLTVV.

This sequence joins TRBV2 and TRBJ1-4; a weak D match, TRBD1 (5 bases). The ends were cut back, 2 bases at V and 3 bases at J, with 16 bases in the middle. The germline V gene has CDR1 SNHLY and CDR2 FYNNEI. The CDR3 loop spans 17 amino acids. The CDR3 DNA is TGTGCCAGCAGTGAACCGTCATTCAGGGTGGCTAATGAAAAACTGTTTTTT. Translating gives CASSEPSFRVANEKLFF.

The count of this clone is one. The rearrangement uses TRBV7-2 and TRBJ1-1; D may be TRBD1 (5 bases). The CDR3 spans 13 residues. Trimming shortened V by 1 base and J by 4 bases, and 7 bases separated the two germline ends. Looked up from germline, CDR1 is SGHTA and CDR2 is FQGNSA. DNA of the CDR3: TGTGCCAGCAGCTTAGGCAGGGTCACTGAAGCTTTCTTT. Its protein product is CASSLGRVTEAFF. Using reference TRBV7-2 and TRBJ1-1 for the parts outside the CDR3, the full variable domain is GAGVSQSPSNKVTEKGKDVELRCDPISGHTALYWYRQSLGQGLEFLIYFQGNSAPDKSGLPSDRFSAERTGGSVSTLTIQRTQQEDSAVYLCASSLGRVTEAFFGQGTRLTVV.

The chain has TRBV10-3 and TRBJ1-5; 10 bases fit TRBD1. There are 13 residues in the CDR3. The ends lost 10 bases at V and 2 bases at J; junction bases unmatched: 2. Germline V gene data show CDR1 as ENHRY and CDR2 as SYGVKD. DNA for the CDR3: TGTGCCACCGGGACAGGGGGCAATCAGCCCCAGCATTTT. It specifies CATGTGGNQPQHF.

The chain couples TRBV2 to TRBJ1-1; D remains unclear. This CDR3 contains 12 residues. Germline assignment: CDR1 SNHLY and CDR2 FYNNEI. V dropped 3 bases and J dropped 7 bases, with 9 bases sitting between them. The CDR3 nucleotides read TGTGCCAGCAGTGACATAGCCGTTGAAGCTTTCTTT. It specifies CASSDIAVEAFF.

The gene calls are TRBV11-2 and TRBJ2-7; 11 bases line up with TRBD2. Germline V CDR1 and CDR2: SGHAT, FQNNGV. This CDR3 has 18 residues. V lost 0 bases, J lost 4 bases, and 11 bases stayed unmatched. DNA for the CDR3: TGTGCCAGCAGCTTAGATGCTATAGCGGGAGGGTTGTCGTACGAGCAGTACTTC. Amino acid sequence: CASSLDAIAGGLSYEQYF.

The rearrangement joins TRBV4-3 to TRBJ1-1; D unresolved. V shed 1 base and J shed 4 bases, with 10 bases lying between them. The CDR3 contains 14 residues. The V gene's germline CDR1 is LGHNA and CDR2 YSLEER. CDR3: CASSQVHSATEAFF. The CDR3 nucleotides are TGCGCCAGCAGCCAAGTGCACTCCGCCACTGAAGCTTTCTTT.

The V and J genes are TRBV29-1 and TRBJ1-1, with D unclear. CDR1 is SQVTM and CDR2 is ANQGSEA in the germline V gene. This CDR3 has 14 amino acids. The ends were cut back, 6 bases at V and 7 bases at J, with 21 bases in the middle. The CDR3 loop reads CSVFIRETPIEAFF. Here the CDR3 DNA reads TGCAGCGTCTTTATTAGGGAGACCCCGATTGAAGCTTTCTTT.

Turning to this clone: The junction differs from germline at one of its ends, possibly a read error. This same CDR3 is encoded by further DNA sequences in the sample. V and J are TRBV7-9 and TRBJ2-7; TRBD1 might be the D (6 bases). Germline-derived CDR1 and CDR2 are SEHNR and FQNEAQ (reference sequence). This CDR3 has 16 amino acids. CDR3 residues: CASSLSPGHGTYEQYF. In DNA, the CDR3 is TGTGCCAGCAGCTTGAGCCCGGGACATGGAACCTATGAGCAGTACTTC. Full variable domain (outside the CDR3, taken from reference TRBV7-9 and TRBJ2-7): DTGVSQNPRHKITKRGQNVTFRCDPISEHNRLYWYRQTLGQGPEFLTYFQNEAQLEKSRLLSDRFSAERPKGSFSTLEIQRTEQGDSAMYLCASSLSPGHGTYEQYFGPGTRLTVT.

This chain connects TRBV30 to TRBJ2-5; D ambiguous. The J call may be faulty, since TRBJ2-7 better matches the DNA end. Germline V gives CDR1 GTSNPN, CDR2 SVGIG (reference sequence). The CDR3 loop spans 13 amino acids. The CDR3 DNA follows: TGTGCCTGGAGTGTACAGTCTTGGTACGAGCAGTACTTC. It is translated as CAWSVQSWYEQYF.

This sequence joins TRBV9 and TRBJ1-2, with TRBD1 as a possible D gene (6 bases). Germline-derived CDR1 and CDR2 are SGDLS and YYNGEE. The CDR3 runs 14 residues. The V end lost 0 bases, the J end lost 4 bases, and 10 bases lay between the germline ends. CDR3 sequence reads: CASSVGGPLYGYTF. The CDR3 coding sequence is TGTGCCAGCAGCGTAGGGGGGCCCCTCTATGGCTACACCTTC.

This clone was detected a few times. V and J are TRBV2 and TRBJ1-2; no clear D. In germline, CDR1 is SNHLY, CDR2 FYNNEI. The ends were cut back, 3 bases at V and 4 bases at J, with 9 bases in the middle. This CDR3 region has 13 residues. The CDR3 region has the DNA TGTGCCAGCAGTGAGGCGCGGGCCTATGGCTACACCTTC. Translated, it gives CASSEARAYGYTF.

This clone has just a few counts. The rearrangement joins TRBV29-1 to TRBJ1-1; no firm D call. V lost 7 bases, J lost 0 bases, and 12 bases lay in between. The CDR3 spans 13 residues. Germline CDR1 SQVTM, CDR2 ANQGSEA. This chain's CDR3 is CSAGLQVNTEAFF. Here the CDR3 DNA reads TGCAGCGCTGGCCTGCAGGTGAACACTGAAGCTTTCTTT.